One sample yielded the 17 T cell receptor beta chains listed below, sequenced in a study of blood T cell repertoires in COVID-19. The protocol was immunoSEQ multiplex PCR, while the TCRdb copy is restricted to in-frame clones and leaves out a portion. The sample shows about 200,000 clones, just under 85% of them seen only once. The sequenced material came from peripheral blood. The receptor source for this set is a woman in her 50s with active or convalescent COVID-19.

This clone occurred once. Other DNA sequences in the same sample also yield this CDR3. The chain combines TRBV5-1 with TRBJ1-1; D uncertain. Germline V gene sequence: CDR1 SGHRS, CDR2 YFSETQ. V dropped 0 bases and J dropped 1 base, with 7 bases sitting between them. The CDR3 contains 14 residues. This chain's CDR3 is CASSLGGRNTEAFF. CDR3 nucleotide sequence: TGCGCCAGCAGCTTGGGAGGGAGGAACACTGAAGCTTTCTTT.

The chain uses TRBV7-9 and TRBJ1-2; the match to TRBD1 covers 8 bases. CDR1 and CDR2 from the germline V gene are SEHNR and FQNEAQ (reference sequence). This CDR3 contains 15 residues. The J segment lost 8 bases and the V segment lost 2 bases, leaving 10 bases of the junction unmatched. Written as DNA, the CDR3 is TGTGCCAGCAGCTTATCCACCCGGACAGGGAGCGGCTACACCTTC. As protein: CASSLSTRTGSGYTF.

V usage is TRBV11-2 and J usage is TRBJ1-6; D is ambiguous. V lost 0 bases and J lost 10, with 7 bases in between. Germline assignment: CDR1 SGHAT and CDR2 FQNNGV. This CDR3 has 13 residues. The CDR3 sequence: CASSLDRESPLHF. CDR3 in DNA: TGTGCCAGCAGCTTAGATCGAGAATCACCCCTCCACTTT.

The chain uses TRBV6-5 and TRBJ2-1, with 8 bases that match TRBD1. The CDR3 contains 15 residues. CDR1 is MNHEY, CDR2 SVGAGI, per germline. V lost 6 bases, J lost 5 bases, and 9 bases stayed unmatched. In DNA, the CDR3 is TGTGCCAGCAGGCGGTCCGGGACAGGAAACAATGAGCAGTTCTTC. This encodes CASRRSGTGNNEQFF.

V usage is TRBV30 and J usage is TRBJ1-5; 10 bases are a match to TRBD1. This CDR3 spans 14 amino acids. Germline-derived CDR1 and CDR2 are GTSNPN and SVGIG (reference sequence). V was clipped by 0 bases and J by 5 bases; unmatched bases: 1. The CDR3, as DNA: TGTGCCTGGAGTGTAGGGACAGGGGATCAGCCCCAGCATTTT. Residues: CAWSVGTGDQPQHF. Looking up the rest from reference TRBV30 and TRBJ1-5 gives the full variable domain: SQTIHQWPATLVQPVGSPLSLECTVEGTSNPNLYWYRQAAGRGLQLLFYSVGIGQISSEVPQNLSASRPQDRQFILSSKKLLLSDSGFYLCAWSVGTGDQPQHFGDGTRLSIL.

The J gene is TRBJ2-7, the V gene TRBV20-1, with D unclear. V shed 2 bases and J shed 6 bases, with 8 bases lying between them. Germline CDR1 is DFQATT and CDR2 is SNEGSKA (reference sequence). The CDR3 runs to 11 residues. DNA for the CDR3: TGCAGTGCTAGATCCCACTCCGAGCAGTACTTC. This codes for CSARSHSEQYF.

The chain employs TRBV9 and TRBJ2-3; D remains unclear. The CDR3 is 15 amino acids. The V gene lost 4 bases and the J gene lost 3 bases, with 15 bases spanning the gap. Germline V gene lookup returns CDR1 SGDLS and CDR2 YYNGEE. The chain's CDR3 is CASSPPGGRTDTQYF. For the CDR3, the DNA is TGTGCCAGCAGCCCCCCGGGTGGCCGGACAGATACGCAGTATTTT.

The V call is TRBV3-1 (or the pseudogene TRBV3-2), the J call TRBJ1-6; TRBD1 matches 8 bases. CDR1 and CDR2 from the germline V gene are LGHDT and YNNKEL (reference sequence). The CDR3 has 15 residues. Unmatched junction bases numbered 10, after V lost 1 base and J lost 14 bases. The CDR3 DNA follows: TGTGCCAGCAGCCAAGGTTCAGGGGGCGGGAGGGCCCTCCACTTT. This encodes CASSQGSGGGRALHF.

This chain uses TRBV10-3 with TRBJ2-7, with D possibly being TRBD2 (5 bases). CDR1 ENHRY and CDR2 SYGVKD come from the germline V gene. The V end lost 0 bases, the J end lost 2 bases, and 11 bases lay between the germline ends. This CDR3 has 15 residues. CDR3 loop: CAISESEGATYEQYF. In DNA form, the CDR3 reads TGTGCCATCAGTGAGTCTGAGGGAGCCACCTACGAGCAGTACTTC.

This rearrangement joins TRBV19 to TRBJ2-7; 10 positions agree with TRBD2. Germline-derived CDR1 and CDR2 are LNHDA and SQIVND (reference sequence). The V gene end was trimmed by 6 bases and the J gene end by 4 bases; junction bases not matched to a gene: 9. The length of the CDR3 is 15 residues. Written as DNA, the CDR3 is TGTGCCAGTAGCCGAGACGGGACTAGCGTGTACGAGCAGTACTTC. Encoded protein: CASSRDGTSVYEQYF.

The V call is TRBV5-1, the J call TRBJ1-3; no reliable D call. This CDR3 contains 11 residues. Trimming removed 2 bases at V and 7 bases at J, with 4 bases between. Germline V CDR1 and CDR2: SGHRS, YFSETQ. The CDR3 reads CASSFGNTIYF. CDR3 nucleotide sequence: TGCGCCAGCAGCTTCGGTAACACCATATATTTT.

Note on this clone: This sample also contains other DNA sequences that code for the same CDR3. The chain combines TRBV5-1 with TRBJ2-5; weak D call: TRBD1 (5 bases). Germline V gene data show CDR1 as SGHRS and CDR2 as YFSETQ. The CDR3 runs to 12 residues. The V end was cut by 0 bases, the J end by 5 bases, with 5 bases between. The CDR3 sequence: CASSLDRETQYF. The CDR3 coding sequence is TGCGCCAGCAGCTTGGACAGGGAGACCCAGTACTTC.

This sequence joins TRBV3-1 (or the pseudogene TRBV3-2) and TRBJ2-3; 10 bases fit TRBD2. Trimming took 4 bases from V and 4 from J; bases not matched to a gene: 8. This CDR3 contains 16 residues. The germline V gene encodes CDR1 LGHDT and CDR2 YNNKEL (reference sequence). The CDR3 region has the DNA TGTGCCAGCAGCCCCCAGTTAGCGGGAGGCGCAGATACGCAGTATTTT. This translates into CASSPQLAGGADTQYF.

The chain is built from TRBV2 and TRBJ2-3, with TRBD1 matching over 8 bases. Germline-derived CDR1 and CDR2 are SNHLY and FYNNEI. This CDR3 contains 13 residues. The trim removed 10 bases at V and 2 bases at J, leaving 5 bases unmatched. Here the CDR3 reads CATDRDHTDTQYF. The CDR3 DNA follows: TGTGCCACGGACAGGGACCACACAGATACGCAGTATTTT.

The chain couples TRBV29-1 to TRBJ1-1, with D possibly TRBD1 on 6 matching bases. Trimming shortened V by 4 bases and J by 4 bases, and 10 bases separated the two germline ends. Germline V gene lookup returns CDR1 SQVTM and CDR2 ANQGSEA. This CDR3 has 12 amino acids. The CDR3: CSVVRGGTEAFF. The CDR3 DNA follows: TGCAGCGTTGTGAGGGGGGGCACTGAAGCTTTCTTT.

V gene TRBV5-4 combines with J gene TRBJ1-1; maybe TRBD1 (5 bases). Germline CDR1 reads SGHNT; CDR2 reads YYREEE (reference sequence). The CDR3 consists of 16 residues. The germline V and J ends were trimmed by 3 bases and 7 bases, with 22 bases remaining between them. The CDR3 protein is CASSSGGNDPTFEAFF. In nucleotides, the CDR3 is TGTGCCAGCAGCTCGGGGGGAAATGATCCCACTTTTGAAGCTTTCTTT.

This clone was seen only once. The chain couples TRBV5-1 to TRBJ2-7; 11 nucleotides match TRBD1. Trimming cost V 3 bases and J 4 bases; bases outside gene matches: 6. CDR1 and CDR2 from the germline V gene are SGHRS and YFSETQ. This CDR3 has 15 residues. This CDR3 is CASSSGTGGNYEQYV. The CDR3 nucleotides read TGCGCCAGCAGCTCCGGGACAGGGGGAAATTACGAGCAGTACGTC.